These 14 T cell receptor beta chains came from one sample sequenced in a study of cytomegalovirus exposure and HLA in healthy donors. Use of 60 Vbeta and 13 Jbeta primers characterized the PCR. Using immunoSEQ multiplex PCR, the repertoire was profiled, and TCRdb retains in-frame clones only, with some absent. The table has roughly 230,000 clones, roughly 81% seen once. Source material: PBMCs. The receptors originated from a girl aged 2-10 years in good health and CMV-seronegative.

The CDR3 DNA is TGTGCCAGCAGCGCAGGGTACAGGGGCCTGAACACTGAAGCTTTCTTT. Translating gives CASSAGYRGLNTEAFF. V usage is TRBV9 and J usage is TRBJ1-1, with 7 bases lining up with TRBD1. The CDR3 is 16 amino acids. Trimming took 3 bases from V and 0 from J; bases not matched to a gene: 8. Per germline, CDR1 SGDLS and CDR2 YYNGEE. The entire variable domain, with the rest obtained from reference TRBV9 and TRBJ1-1, is as follows: DSGVTQTPKHLITATGQRVTLRCSPRSGDLSVYWYQQSLDQGLQFLIQYYNGEERAKGNILERFSAQQFPDLHSELNLSSLELGDSALYFCASSAGYRGLNTEAFFGQGTRLTVV.

The CDR3 sequence is CASSFRTSGGYNEQFF. In DNA, the CDR3 is TGTGCCAGTAGTTTTCGGACTAGCGGGGGGTACAATGAGCAGTTCTTC. V and J are TRBV19 and TRBJ2-1, with TRBD2 identical over 14 bases. V trimming: 5 bases; J trimming: 4 bases; junction bases outside the gene matches: 4. The CDR3 contains 16 residues. The germline V gene encodes CDR1 LNHDA and CDR2 SQIVND (reference sequence).

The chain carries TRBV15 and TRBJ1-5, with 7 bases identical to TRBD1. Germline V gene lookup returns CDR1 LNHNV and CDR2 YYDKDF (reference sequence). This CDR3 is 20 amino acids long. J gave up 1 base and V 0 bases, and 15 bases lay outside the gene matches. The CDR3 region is CATSRDLGDSFLRSNQPQHF. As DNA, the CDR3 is TGTGCCACCAGCAGAGATTTGGGGGACAGTTTCCTGAGAAGCAATCAGCCCCAGCATTTT.

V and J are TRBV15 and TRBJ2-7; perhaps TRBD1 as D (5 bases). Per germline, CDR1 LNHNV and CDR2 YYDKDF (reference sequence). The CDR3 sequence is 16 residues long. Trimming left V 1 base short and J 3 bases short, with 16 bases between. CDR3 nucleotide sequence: TGTGCCACCAGCAGAGGATCAGGACACACACGCTACGAGCAGTACTTC. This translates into CATSRGSGHTRYEQYF.

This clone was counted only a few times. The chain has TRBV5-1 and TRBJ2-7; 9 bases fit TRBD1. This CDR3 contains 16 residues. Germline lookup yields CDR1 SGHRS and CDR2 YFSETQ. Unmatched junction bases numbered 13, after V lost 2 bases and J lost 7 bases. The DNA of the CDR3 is TGCGCCAGCAGCTTATCAATAAGACAGGGGGGGGGTGAGCAGTACTTC. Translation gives CASSLSIRQGGGEQYF. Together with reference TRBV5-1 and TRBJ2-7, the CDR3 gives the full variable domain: KAGVTQTPRYLIKTRGQQVTLSCSPISGHRSVSWYQQTPGQGLQFLFEYFSETQRNKGNFPGRFSGRQFSNSRSEMNVSTLELGDSALYLCASSLSIRQGGGEQYFGPGTRLTVT.

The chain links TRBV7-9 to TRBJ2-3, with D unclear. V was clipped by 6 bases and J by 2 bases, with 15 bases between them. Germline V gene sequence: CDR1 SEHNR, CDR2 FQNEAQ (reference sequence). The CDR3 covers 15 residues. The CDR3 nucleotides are TGTGCCAGCAGGGTGCGGCAGAATCTCACAGATACGCAGTATTTT. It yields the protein CASRVRQNLTDTQYF.

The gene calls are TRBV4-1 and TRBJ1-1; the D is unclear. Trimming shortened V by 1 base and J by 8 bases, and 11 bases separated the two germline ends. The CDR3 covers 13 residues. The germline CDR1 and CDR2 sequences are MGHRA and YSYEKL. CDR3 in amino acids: CASSQVFVEEAFF. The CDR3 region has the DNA TGCGCCAGCAGCCAAGTTTTCGTGGAGGAAGCTTTCTTT.

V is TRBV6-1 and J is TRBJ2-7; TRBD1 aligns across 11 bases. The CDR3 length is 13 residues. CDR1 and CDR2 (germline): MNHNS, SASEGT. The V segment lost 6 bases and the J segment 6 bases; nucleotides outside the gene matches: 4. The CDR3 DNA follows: TGTGCCAGCAGAGGACAGGGGGCGCGCGAGCAGTACTTC. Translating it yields CASRGQGAREQYF.

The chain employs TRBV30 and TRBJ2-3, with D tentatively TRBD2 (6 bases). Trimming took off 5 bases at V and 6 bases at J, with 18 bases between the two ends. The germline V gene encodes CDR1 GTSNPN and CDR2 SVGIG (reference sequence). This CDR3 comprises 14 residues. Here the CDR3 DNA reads TGTGCCTGGGCCGTTGACGGGGGTAGGGATACGCAGTATTTT. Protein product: CAWAVDGGRDTQYF.

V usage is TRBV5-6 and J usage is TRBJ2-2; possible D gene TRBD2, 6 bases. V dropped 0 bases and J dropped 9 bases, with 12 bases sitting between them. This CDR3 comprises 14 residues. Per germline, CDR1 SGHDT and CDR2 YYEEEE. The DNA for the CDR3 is TGTGCCAGCAGCTTGGCTCTAGCGCCTAGGGAGCTGTTTTTT. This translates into CASSLALAPRELFF.

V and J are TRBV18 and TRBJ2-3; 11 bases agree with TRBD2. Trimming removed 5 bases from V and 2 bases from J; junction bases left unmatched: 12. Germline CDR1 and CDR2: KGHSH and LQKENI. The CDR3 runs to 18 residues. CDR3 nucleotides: TGTGCCAGCTCAGAAACCGACGGGACTAGCGGTTTCACAGATACGCAGTATTTT. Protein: CASSETDGTSGFTDTQYF.

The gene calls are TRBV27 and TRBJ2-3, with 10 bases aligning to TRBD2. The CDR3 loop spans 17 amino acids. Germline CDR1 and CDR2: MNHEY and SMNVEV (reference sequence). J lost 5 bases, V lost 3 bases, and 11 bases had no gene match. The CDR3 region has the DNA TGTGCCAGCAGTTTTGCCCCCCCTAGCGGGGGTAGAGATACGCAGTATTTT. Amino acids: CASSFAPPSGGRDTQYF.

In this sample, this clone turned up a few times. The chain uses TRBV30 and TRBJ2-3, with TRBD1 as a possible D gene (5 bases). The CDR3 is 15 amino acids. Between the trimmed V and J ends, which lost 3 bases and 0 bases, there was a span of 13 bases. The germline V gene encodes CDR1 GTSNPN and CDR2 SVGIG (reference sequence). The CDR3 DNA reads TGTGCCTGGAGCCCGACAGTTTCTAGCACAGATACGCAGTATTTT. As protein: CAWSPTVSSTDTQYF.

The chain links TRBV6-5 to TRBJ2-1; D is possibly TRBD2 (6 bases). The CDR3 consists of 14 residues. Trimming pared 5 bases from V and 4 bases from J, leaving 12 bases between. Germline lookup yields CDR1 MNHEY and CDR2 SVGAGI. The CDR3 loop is CASSPLSGYNEQFF. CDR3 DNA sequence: TGTGCCAGCAGTCCTCTTAGCGGTTACAATGAGCAGTTCTTC.